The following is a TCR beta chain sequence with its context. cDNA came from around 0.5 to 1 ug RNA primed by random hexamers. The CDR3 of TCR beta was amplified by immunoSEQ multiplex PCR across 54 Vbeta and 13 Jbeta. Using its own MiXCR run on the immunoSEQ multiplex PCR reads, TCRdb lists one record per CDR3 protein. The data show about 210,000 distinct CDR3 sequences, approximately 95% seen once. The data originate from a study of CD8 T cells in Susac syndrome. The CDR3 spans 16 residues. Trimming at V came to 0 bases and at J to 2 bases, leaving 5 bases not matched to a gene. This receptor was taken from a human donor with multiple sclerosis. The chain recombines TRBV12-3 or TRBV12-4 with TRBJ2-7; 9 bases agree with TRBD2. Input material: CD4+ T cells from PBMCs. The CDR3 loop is CASSLAGAGGTYEQYF. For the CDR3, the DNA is TGTGCCAGCAGTTTAGCGGGAGCGGGAGGTACCTACGAGCAGTACTTC.